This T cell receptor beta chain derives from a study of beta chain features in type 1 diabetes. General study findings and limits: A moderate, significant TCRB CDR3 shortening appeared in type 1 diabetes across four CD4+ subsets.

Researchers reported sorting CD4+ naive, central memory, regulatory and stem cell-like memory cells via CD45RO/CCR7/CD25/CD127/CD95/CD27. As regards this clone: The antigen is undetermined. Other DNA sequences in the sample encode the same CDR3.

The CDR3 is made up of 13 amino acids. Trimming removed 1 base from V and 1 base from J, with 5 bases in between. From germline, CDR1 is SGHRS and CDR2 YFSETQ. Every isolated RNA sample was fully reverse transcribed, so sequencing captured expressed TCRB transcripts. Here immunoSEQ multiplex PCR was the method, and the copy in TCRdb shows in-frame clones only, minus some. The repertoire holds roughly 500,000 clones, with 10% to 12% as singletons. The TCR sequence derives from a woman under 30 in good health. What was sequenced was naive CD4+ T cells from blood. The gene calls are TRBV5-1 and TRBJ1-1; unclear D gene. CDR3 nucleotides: TGCGCCAGCAGCTTGTTGGGGAACACTGAAGCTTTCTTT. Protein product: CASSLLGNTEAFF. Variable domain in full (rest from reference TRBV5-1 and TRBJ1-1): KAGVTQTPRYLIKTRGQQVTLSCSPISGHRSVSWYQQTPGQGLQFLFEYFSETQRNKGNFPGRFSGRQFSNSRSEMNVSTLELGDSALYLCASSLLGNTEAFFGQGTRLTVV.